The 13 T cell receptor beta chains below were found in one sample sequenced in a study of shared T cell receptors in the human thymus (dated by TCRdb to the early 2020s). Library generation was performed with the immunoSEQ multiplex PCR assay. TCRdb took over this immuneACCESS table, retaining in-frame rearrangements with V and J assigned. Such tables are incomplete; in checked studies, under half of the missing clones stem from an unresolved V gene, and the remainder is unexplained. For this sample there are 700,000 or so clones; roughly 85% appear just once. Around 0.0094% of the sample is held by the ten biggest clonotypes. These data also featured in a second study, about human thymus T cells.

Source material: thymocytes. These receptors were obtained from a girl less than two years old with a congenital heart defect. Donor details come from another sample of the same person, matched by shared clones.

V and J are TRBV18 and TRBJ2-2; 7 bases map to TRBD1. The CDR3 sequence is 15 residues long. After removal of 4 bases from V and 3 bases from J, the junction contained 5 bases not matched to a gene. Germline loops: CDR1 KGHSH, CDR2 LQKENI. CDR3 DNA: TGTGCCAGCTCACGGGGACAGCAATACACCGGGGAGCTGTTTTTT. Translating it yields CASSRGQQYTGELFF.

The chain uses TRBV9 and TRBJ1-2; 8 nucleotides align to TRBD1. Per the germline V gene, CDR1 is SGDLS and CDR2 is YYNGEE. Losses at the gene ends were 4 bases for V and 6 bases for J; bases not matched to a gene: 5. The CDR3 has 13 residues. The CDR3 DNA reads as TGTGCCAGCAGCAACGACAGGGGCCATGGCTACACCTTC. Translating it yields CASSNDRGHGYTF. The variable domain in full, with the rest retrieved from reference TRBV9 and TRBJ1-2, is DSGVTQTPKHLITATGQRVTLRCSPRSGDLSVYWYQQSLDQGLQFLIQYYNGEERAKGNILERFSAQQFPDLHSELNLSSLELGDSALYFCASSNDRGHGYTFGSGTRLTVV.

This clone showed up just once. The chain uses TRBV5-1 and TRBJ2-7; D perhaps matches TRBD1 (5 bases). The V gene's germline CDR1 is SGHRS and CDR2 YFSETQ. This CDR3 contains 13 residues. Trimming took 4 bases from V and 6 from J, leaving 14 bases between them. This CDR3 reads CASSAVPRGEQYF. The CDR3 region has the DNA TGCGCCAGCAGCGCCGTGCCAAGGGGCGAGCAGTACTTC. Looking up the rest from reference TRBV5-1 and TRBJ2-7 gives the full variable domain: KAGVTQTPRYLIKTRGQQVTLSCSPISGHRSVSWYQQTPGQGLQFLFEYFSETQRNKGNFPGRFSGRQFSNSRSEMNVSTLELGDSALYLCASSAVPRGEQYFGPGTRLTVT.

J is TRBJ1-2 and V is TRBV7-3; D ambiguous. Trimming removed 2 bases from V and 4 bases from J, with 17 bases in between. The CDR3 totals 16 residues. Germline loops: CDR1 SGHTA, CDR2 FQGTGA. The CDR3 sequence: CASSLRGGLPFYGYTF. In DNA, the CDR3 is TGTGCCAGCAGCTTACGGGGAGGGCTCCCCTTCTATGGCTACACCTTC.

J is TRBJ2-6 and V is TRBV5-1; 11 bases line up with TRBD1. The trim removed 4 bases at V and 1 base at J, leaving 4 bases unmatched. This CDR3 is built from 17 residues. Germline lookup yields CDR1 SGHRS and CDR2 YFSETQ. The CDR3, as DNA: TGCGCCAGCAGCGATCGGGACAGGGGGTCTGGGGCCAACGTCCTGACTTTC. This codes for CASSDRDRGSGANVLTF.

This chain joins TRBV27 and TRBJ1-2, with TRBD1 matching over 9 bases. The ends lost 1 base at V and 8 bases at J; junction bases unmatched: 11. CDR1 and CDR2 (germline): MNHEY, SMNVEV (reference sequence). The CDR3 runs 16 residues. The DNA for the CDR3 is TGTGCCAGCAGTTTATTGGTCCCGGGACAGGGTCAGGGCTACACCTTC. This gives the protein CASSLLVPGQGQGYTF.

CDR3 sequence reads: CASSLWEGTDTEAFF. CDR3 bases: TGTGCCAGCAGCTTATGGGAGGGGACGGACACTGAAGCTTTCTTT. This chain connects TRBV11-2 to TRBJ1-1; D possibly corresponds to TRBD1 (5 bases). V was shortened by 2 bases and J by 3 bases, with 13 bases between the two germline ends. CDR1 is SGHAT and CDR2 is FQNNGV in the germline V gene. CDR3 length: 15 amino acids.

This chain uses TRBV7-2 with TRBJ2-6, with 7 positions matching TRBD1. From germline, CDR1 is SGHTA and CDR2 FQGNSA. J gave up 0 bases and V 1 base, and 9 bases lay outside the gene matches. The CDR3 extends over 19 amino acids. CDR3 sequence reads: CASSLVVVGQPSGANVLTF. The CDR3 DNA sequence: TGTGCCAGCAGCTTAGTGGTTGTGGGACAGCCCTCTGGGGCCAACGTCCTGACTTTC.

The chain links TRBV5-1 to TRBJ2-1, with TRBD1 identical over 11 bases. Trimming removed 4 bases from V and 2 bases from J; junction bases left unmatched: 2. The germline V gene has CDR1 SGHRS and CDR2 YFSETQ. This CDR3 contains 15 residues. DNA for the CDR3: TGCGCCAGCAGCCAGGACAGGGGGCCCTACAATGAGCAGTTCTTC. Its protein product is CASSQDRGPYNEQFF. The variable domain in full, completed from reference TRBV5-1 and TRBJ2-1, reads KAGVTQTPRYLIKTRGQQVTLSCSPISGHRSVSWYQQTPGQGLQFLFEYFSETQRNKGNFPGRFSGRQFSNSRSEMNVSTLELGDSALYLCASSQDRGPYNEQFFGPGTRLTVL.

V usage is TRBV15 and J usage is TRBJ2-5; the D is unclear. CDR1 and CDR2 (germline): LNHNV, YYDKDF (reference sequence). The CDR3 has 14 residues. V lost 0 bases and J lost 1, with 6 bases in between. The CDR3 protein is CATSRDGGQETQYF. CDR3 nucleotide sequence: TGTGCCACCAGCAGAGATGGCGGCCAAGAGACCCAGTACTTC. Full variable domain (missing parts from reference TRBV15 and TRBJ2-5): DAMVIQNPRYQVTQFGKPVTLSCSQTLNHNVMYWYQQKSSQAPKLLFHYYDKDFNNEADTPDNFQSRRPNTSFCFLDIRSPGLGDTAMYLCATSRDGGQETQYFGPGTRLLVL.

This chain joins TRBV5-4 and TRBJ1-1; 9 nucleotides match TRBD1. The V segment lost 0 bases and the J segment 1 base; nucleotides outside the gene matches: 7. The CDR3 runs 17 residues. Germline V lookup: CDR1 SGHNT, CDR2 YYREEE (reference sequence). The CDR3 nucleotides are TGTGCCAGCAGCTTGGCCCGACTACAGGGGGCGAACACTGAAGCTTTCTTT. This encodes CASSLARLQGANTEAFF.

The chain links TRBV4-3 to TRBJ1-1, with TRBD1 matching 9 bases. Germline lookup yields CDR1 LGHNA and CDR2 YSLEER. V was clipped by 4 bases and J by 3 bases; unmatched bases: 18. This CDR3 spans 19 amino acids. Here the CDR3 reads CASSPIRDRVPSGDTEAFF. The CDR3 DNA is TGCGCCAGCAGCCCAATCCGGGACAGGGTTCCCTCGGGGGACACTGAAGCTTTCTTT.

The chain has TRBV4-2 and TRBJ2-7; perhaps TRBD1 as D (6 bases). With 0 bases removed from V and 2 bases from J, the gap between germline ends came to 20 bases. There are 18 residues in the CDR3. Germline CDR1 LGHNA, CDR2 YNFKEQ. The CDR3: CASSQDPVGQGNPYEQYF. In nucleotides, the CDR3 is TGTGCCAGCAGCCAAGATCCGGTGGGGCAGGGGAACCCCTACGAGCAGTACTTC.